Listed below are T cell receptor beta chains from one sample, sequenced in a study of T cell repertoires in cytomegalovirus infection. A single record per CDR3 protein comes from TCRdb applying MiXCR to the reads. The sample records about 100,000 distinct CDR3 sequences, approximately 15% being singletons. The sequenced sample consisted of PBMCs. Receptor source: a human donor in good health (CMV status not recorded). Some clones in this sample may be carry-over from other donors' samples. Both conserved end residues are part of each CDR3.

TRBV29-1,CSVVRVATEAFF
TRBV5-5,CASSPQTEQFF
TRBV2,CASSRPATGGGQPQHF
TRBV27,CATADRGSSYEQYF
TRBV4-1,CASSLGTGRTEAFF
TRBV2,CARYREMDTEAFF
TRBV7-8,CASSLVGTVETQYF
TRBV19,CASSFLQGYGELFF
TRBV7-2,CASSLISTGAGNYEQYF
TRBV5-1,CASSLDGGDGEKLFF
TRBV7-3,CASSQDEGNTIYF
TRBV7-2,CASSLEQSSYNSPLHF
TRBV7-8,CASSLWVGPGKLFF
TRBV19,CASSIAPTSGGGNEQFF
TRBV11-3,CASSEGPAGDEQFF
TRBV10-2,CASSPGQGVNTEAFF
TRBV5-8,CASSLGWDRKADTQYF
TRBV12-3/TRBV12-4,CASSRRGRGNQPQHF
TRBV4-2,CASSGQTGLNEKLFF
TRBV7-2,CASSLFGGKAEQYF
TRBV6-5,CASSSPSTSGGASEQFF
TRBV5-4,CASTIPTGGYNEQFF
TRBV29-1,CSAWGLALDTDTQYF
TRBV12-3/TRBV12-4,CASSLQQGVTEAFF
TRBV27,CASSLSITGLGGYTF
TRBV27,CASKKGAREAFF
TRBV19,CASSMDRPGGDTQYF
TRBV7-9,CASSLEGAGQPQHF
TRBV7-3,CASSLGRLAGGMDEQYF
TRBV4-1,CASSHEMVRTYEQYF
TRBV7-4,CASSFGQNYNSPLHF
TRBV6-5,CASSYRGTGYEQYF
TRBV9,CASSVSGTSPKRPYNEQFF
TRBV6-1,CASSVRDGTPYEQYF
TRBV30,CAWSVGGSNQPQHF
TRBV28,CASSTPQRGNSDTQYF
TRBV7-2,CASSLVLGGEQYF
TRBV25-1,CASSEVTTFYGYTF
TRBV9,CASSVGGGLELHF
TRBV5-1,CASRVGSMNTEAFF
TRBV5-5,CASSLGDNEQFF
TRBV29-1,CSVVPGQGAKNIQYF
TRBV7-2,CASSLTYRSTDTQYF
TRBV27,CASSERTGLHQPQHF
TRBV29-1,CSVLKGAEGTEAFF
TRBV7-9,CASSDRVSGNTIYF
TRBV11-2,CASSLILGNGYTF
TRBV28,CASGTLSSYNEQFF
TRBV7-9,CASSRGQGAVGYTF
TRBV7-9,CASSLFLGSGDFYGYTF
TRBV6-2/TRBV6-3,CASEGQGPREQYF
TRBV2,CASSGGTLRDGYTF
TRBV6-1,CASSPPAGSEETQYF